Each of the 18 T cell receptor beta chains below was sequenced from the same sample in a study of type 1 regulatory T cells. TCRdb used MiXCR to reprocess the reads, holding one entry per CDR3 protein. The data contain fewer than 20,000 distinct CDR3 sequences, 10% of them seen just once; the ten biggest clones take up approximately 2.5%. The source material was CD4+ T cells, either the whole sample or a sorted fraction (not recorded which). The receptors shown here come from a human donor in good health.

This clonotype has only a few counts. This chain connects TRBV7-8 to TRBJ2-7; D gene uncertain. V shed 1 base and J shed 6 bases, with 7 bases lying between them. This CDR3 contains 12 residues. Looked up from germline, CDR1 is SGHVS and CDR2 is FQNEAQ. The CDR3 DNA reads as TGTGCCAGCAGCTTAGACGGTCGCGAGCAGTACTTC. Translation gives CASSLDGREQYF.

The rearrangement uses TRBV4-3 and TRBJ1-6; D not certain. Trimming took off 1 base at V and 7 bases at J, with 11 bases between the two ends. This CDR3 has 15 residues. The germline V gene encodes CDR1 LGHNA and CDR2 YSLEER. CDR3 nucleotides: TGCGCCAGCAGCCAAGGCGCAGAGACCAATTCACCCCTCCACTTT. Amino acid sequence: CASSQGAETNSPLHF.

This clonotype was detected only a few times. The chain links TRBV30 to TRBJ1-5; 9 nucleotides align to TRBD1. In germline, CDR1 is GTSNPN, CDR2 SVGIG (reference sequence). The CDR3 loop spans 12 amino acids. J lost 9 bases, V lost 2 bases, and 2 bases had no gene match. CDR3 sequence (DNA): TGTGCCTGGAGTCGACAGGGGGGGCCCCAGCATTTT. This sequence encodes CAWSRQGGPQHF.

In the case of this clonotype: Given a much more abundant clone one base away, this may be a read error. The gene calls are TRBV2 and TRBJ2-5; TRBD1 might be the D (7 bases). Germline CDR1 reads SNHLY; CDR2 reads FYNNEI. Trimming removed 4 bases at V and 7 bases at J, with 16 bases between. CDR3 length: 14 amino acids. The CDR3 DNA follows: TGTGCCAGCAGTGTGGTTCGACAGGGAGGGACCCAGTACTTC. Its protein product is CASSVVRQGGTQYF.

Many counts were recorded for this clonotype. The chain uses TRBV7-3 and TRBJ2-1; TRBD2 agrees at 8 bases. The J segment lost 3 bases and the V segment lost 5 bases, leaving 6 bases of the junction unmatched. CDR3 length equals 15 residues. Per germline, CDR1 SGHTA and CDR2 FQGTGA. CDR3 bases: TGTGCCAGCAGCCCCACTAGCGGTATCTACAATGAGCAGTTCTTC. This encodes CASSPTSGIYNEQFF.

This clonotype was counted ten times or more. The genes are TRBV11-3 and TRBJ2-1; D call uncertain. Trimming removed 4 bases from V and 5 bases from J, with 3 bases in between. The CDR3 runs to 11 residues. CDR1 is SGHNT and CDR2 is YENEEA in the germline V gene. The CDR3 loop reads CASSSDNEQFF. In DNA form, the CDR3 reads TGTGCCAGCAGCTCAGACAATGAGCAGTTCTTC.

This clonotype was seen at least ten times. This chain connects TRBV5-1 to TRBJ2-1, with TRBD1 matching 9 bases. The CDR3 is 16 amino acids. The V gene's germline CDR1 is SGHRS and CDR2 YFSETQ. J was trimmed by 4 bases and V by 4 bases; bases with no gene match: 9. CDR3 in DNA: TGCGCCAGCAGCCTTACAGGGGGCGGGCAGTACAATGAGCAGTTCTTC. Translated: CASSLTGGGQYNEQFF.

The chain has TRBV5-6 and TRBJ1-2; D gene uncertain. Trimming removed 4 bases from V and 9 bases from J, with 13 bases in between. The length of the CDR3 is 12 residues. Per the germline V gene, CDR1 is SGHDT and CDR2 is YYEEEE. The CDR3 reads CASSPYLQSYTF. DNA for the CDR3: TGTGCCAGCAGCCCATACCTGCAGAGCTACACCTTC.

This clonotype showed up just a few times. V and J are TRBV6-2 or TRBV6-3 and TRBJ2-7; the D gene is possibly TRBD2 (5 bases). This CDR3 contains 13 residues. Germline CDR1 and CDR2: MNHEY and SVGEGT. V lost 7 bases to trimming and J lost 1 base, with 11 bases between them. This chain's CDR3 is CASMRRTSYEQYF. CDR3 in DNA: TGTGCCAGCATGAGAAGGACTTCCTACGAGCAGTACTTC.

This clonotype was detected a few times. V and J are TRBV29-1 and TRBJ2-5; 8 positions agree with TRBD2. The CDR3 runs 13 residues. From germline, CDR1 is SQVTM and CDR2 ANQGSEA. J gave up 5 bases and V 7 bases, and 9 bases lay outside the gene matches. CDR3 sequence (DNA): TGCAGCGCCGAGAGCGGGAGTGGGGAGACCCAGTACTTC. This gives the protein CSAESGSGETQYF.

V and J are TRBV7-9 and TRBJ2-1; 7 nucleotides match TRBD1. The V gene's germline CDR1 is SEHNR and CDR2 FQNEAQ (reference sequence). With 6 bases clipped from V and 4 bases from J, the junction kept 9 bases outside the gene matches. CDR3 size: 15 residues. The CDR3 sequence is CASRGIPGQYNEQFF. In DNA form, the CDR3 reads TGTGCCAGCAGGGGAATCCCGGGACAGTACAATGAGCAGTTCTTC.

This clonotype has ten or more counts. The chain joins TRBV6-5 to TRBJ2-7, with 8 bases identical to TRBD1. This CDR3 spans 16 amino acids. The ends lost 0 bases at V and 4 bases at J; junction bases unmatched: 8. CDR1 and CDR2 (germline): MNHEY, SVGAGI. The CDR3 loop reads CASSYSSGQGIYEQYF. The CDR3 DNA reads TGTGCCAGCAGTTACTCGAGCGGACAGGGCATTTACGAGCAGTACTTC.

This clonotype was detected ten times or more. V is TRBV20-1 and J is TRBJ2-7; TRBD1 might be the D (6 bases). Germline V lookup: CDR1 DFQATT, CDR2 SNEGSKA (reference sequence). CDR3 length: 13 amino acids. Trimming cost V 1 base and J 3 bases, with 10 bases left between them. The CDR3 sequence is CSARGTVNYEQYF. The CDR3 nucleotides read TGCAGTGCTAGAGGGACAGTGAACTACGAGCAGTACTTC.

This clonotype was seen many times. This sequence joins TRBV20-1 and TRBJ2-4, with TRBD1 matching over 7 bases. CDR3 length: 15 amino acids. After removal of 3 bases from V and 9 bases from J, the junction contained 14 bases not matched to a gene. Germline assignment: CDR1 DFQATT and CDR2 SNEGSKA (reference sequence). The CDR3 DNA follows: TGCAGTGCTAGCGGGCGGACAGGATCTGTTGGCATTCAGTACTTC. Its translation: CSASGRTGSVGIQYF.

The chain links TRBV7-2 to TRBJ1-4, with TRBD1 matching over 7 bases. The length of the CDR3 is 15 residues. Germline loops: CDR1 SGHTA, CDR2 FQGNSA. The V and J ends lost 0 bases and 2 bases, in that order; junction bases with no gene match: 0. The CDR3, as DNA: TGTGCCAGCAGCTTAGCGGGACAGACTAATGAAAAACTGTTTTTT. This encodes CASSLAGQTNEKLFF.

This clonotype was seen a few times. The chain employs TRBV15 and TRBJ2-3; 7 nucleotides agree with TRBD2. CDR3 length: 16 amino acids. CDR1 LNHNV and CDR2 YYDKDF come from the germline V gene (reference sequence). With 1 base clipped from V and 0 bases from J, the junction kept 4 bases outside the gene matches. The CDR3 loop is CATSRGSGKSTDTQYF. The CDR3 DNA reads as TGTGCCACCAGCAGAGGCAGCGGGAAGAGCACAGATACGCAGTATTTT.

The V gene is TRBV12-3 or TRBV12-4, the J gene TRBJ2-3, with 7 bases that match TRBD1. The CDR3 spans 15 residues. Trimming at V came to 5 bases and at J to 3 bases, leaving 8 bases not matched to a gene. CDR3 in amino acids: CASSTTGVTTDTQYF. The CDR3 DNA sequence: TGTGCCAGCAGTACTACAGGGGTGACGACAGATACGCAGTATTTT.

This clonotype came up many times. The rearrangement joins TRBV12-3 or TRBV12-4 to TRBJ2-2; the match to TRBD2 covers 10 bases. CDR3 length equals 17 residues. With 3 bases clipped from V and 4 bases from J, the junction kept 8 bases outside the gene matches. In DNA, the CDR3 is TGTGCCAGCAGTTTCTTGAGTCTAGCGGGAGTCACCGGGGAGCTGTTTTTT. This gives the protein CASSFLSLAGVTGELFF.